The 30 T cell receptor beta chains in this list originate from one sample, sequenced in a study of blood T cell repertoires in COVID-19. The repertoire was sequenced with immunoSEQ multiplex PCR; TCRdb's copy has only in-frame clones and lacks some. This sample has roughly 50,000 clones, with roughly 88% found just once. The sample taken for sequencing was peripheral blood. Receptors originate from a man between 50 and 59 years old with acute or convalescent COVID-19.

The V gene is TRBV5-1, the J gene TRBJ1-6, with D hard to call. Germline loops: CDR1 SGHRS, CDR2 YFSETQ. CDR3 length equals 16 residues. The V gene lost 0 bases and the J gene lost 7 bases, with 14 bases spanning the gap. CDR3 sequence: CASSLGGLAWNSPLHF. The DNA for the CDR3 is TGCGCCAGCAGCTTGGGAGGTCTTGCGTGGAATTCACCCCTCCACTTT.

The V and J genes are TRBV9 and TRBJ2-7; D may be TRBD2 (6 bases). V gave up 1 base and J gave up 3 bases, with 17 bases separating them. CDR1 is SGDLS and CDR2 is YYNGEE in the germline V gene. CDR3 size: 16 residues. The CDR3 DNA is TGTGCCAGCAGCGTAACTGGCGGGACTGTAAACTACGAGCAGTACTTC. Translated: CASSVTGGTVNYEQYF. The variable domain in full, completed from reference TRBV9 and TRBJ2-7, reads DSGVTQTPKHLITATGQRVTLRCSPRSGDLSVYWYQQSLDQGLQFLIQYYNGEERAKGNILERFSAQQFPDLHSELNLSSLELGDSALYFCASSVTGGTVNYEQYFGPGTRLTVT.

The CDR3 DNA is TGTGCCAGCTCACTTAGCGGGGGGGCCTACGAGCAGTACTTC. Translated: CASSLSGGAYEQYF. The gene calls are TRBV18 and TRBJ2-7, with 11 bases identical to TRBD2. V was pared by 4 bases and J by 2 bases, with 1 base of the junction left unmatched. This CDR3 comprises 14 residues. Germline loops: CDR1 KGHSH, CDR2 LQKENI. Full variable domain (rest looked up from reference TRBV18 and TRBJ2-7): NAGVMQNPRHLVRRRGQEARLRCSPMKGHSHVYWYRQLPEEGLKFMVYLQKENIIDESGMPKERFSAEFPKEGPSILRIQQVVRGDSAAYFCASSLSGGAYEQYFGPGTRLTVT.

This clone was seen once. V and J are TRBV7-9 and TRBJ1-5; tentative D call: TRBD1 (6 bases). There are 15 residues in the CDR3. V was pared by 1 base and J by 3 bases, with 10 bases between. Germline assignment: CDR1 SEHNR and CDR2 FQNEAQ (reference sequence). The CDR3 nucleotides are TGTGCCAGCAGCTTAGGAGGACAGCTCAATCAGCCCCAGCATTTT. Residues: CASSLGGQLNQPQHF.

The chain combines TRBV7-9 with TRBJ2-7; 10 nucleotides line up with TRBD1. The CDR3 totals 16 residues. CDR1 is SEHNR and CDR2 is FQNEAQ in the germline V gene (reference sequence). V lost 5 bases to trimming and J lost 2 bases; unmatched junction nucleotides: 9. DNA for the CDR3: TGTGCCAGCAGCCTTCAACCGGGACAGGGGCCCTACGAGCAGTACTTC. Its protein is CASSLQPGQGPYEQYF.

Here the CDR3 DNA reads TGCGCCAGCAGCCAAGGGGTCGGTACAGGGCGCGCCAAACTGTTTTTT. Its translation: CASSQGVGTGRAKLFF. The gene calls are TRBV4-1 and TRBJ1-4; maybe TRBD1 (6 bases). The length of the CDR3 is 16 residues. With 1 base removed from V and 11 bases from J, the gap between germline ends came to 20 bases. The germline V gene has CDR1 MGHRA and CDR2 YSYEKL.

This chain links TRBV7-2 with TRBJ1-1; a weak D match, TRBD1 (5 bases). Germline V gene data show CDR1 as SGHTA and CDR2 as FQGNSA. Trimming took 0 bases from V and 0 from J, leaving 14 bases between them. This CDR3 has 17 residues. The CDR3 DNA is TGTGCCAGCAGCTTAGCTGGGGGGAAAATTATGAACACTGAAGCTTTCTTT. This gives the protein CASSLAGGKIMNTEAFF. The full variable domain, with the rest looked up from reference TRBV7-2 and TRBJ1-1, is GAGVSQSPSNKVTEKGKDVELRCDPISGHTALYWYRQSLGQGLEFLIYFQGNSAPDKSGLPSDRFSAERTGGSVSTLTIQRTQQEDSAVYLCASSLAGGKIMNTEAFFGQGTRLTVV.

J is TRBJ1-4 and V is TRBV30; 11 bases align to TRBD1. V dropped 1 base and J dropped 7; count of bases not matched to a gene: 8. The germline gives CDR1 GTSNPN, CDR2 SVGIG (reference sequence). The CDR3 is made up of 16 amino acids. The CDR3 DNA reads TGTGCCTGGAGTGGGGGATCCGGGACAGGGGGTGAAAAACTGTTTTTT. Its protein product is CAWSGGSGTGGEKLFF.

The rearrangement uses TRBV6-5 and TRBJ1-1; tentatively, D is TRBD1 (6 bases). Looked up from germline, CDR1 is MNHEY and CDR2 is SVGAGI. The CDR3 is made up of 15 amino acids. With 2 bases removed from V and 6 bases from J, the gap between germline ends came to 16 bases. The DNA of the CDR3 is TGTGCCAGCAGTTACGGCCAGGGGAGGGCACCTGAAGCTTTCTTT. This translates into CASSYGQGRAPEAFF.

The chain couples TRBV2 to TRBJ2-7; a possible D gene is TRBD2 (5 bases). The germline V gene encodes CDR1 SNHLY and CDR2 FYNNEI. V was cut by 10 bases and J by 7 bases, with 17 bases left in between. CDR3 length: 12 amino acids. The CDR3 is CATRYGSGEQYF. The CDR3 region has the DNA TGTGCCACCCGATACGGGTCGGGGGAGCAGTACTTC.

This clone appeared a single time. The chain carries TRBV29-1 and TRBJ1-1; D uncertain. The V end lost 0 bases, the J end lost 4 bases, and 12 bases lay between the germline ends. The V gene's germline CDR1 is SQVTM and CDR2 ANQGSEA. This CDR3 is 14 amino acids long. CDR3 sequence reads: CSVEEARRGTEAFF. The CDR3 DNA follows: TGCAGCGTTGAAGAGGCACGGCGGGGCACTGAAGCTTTCTTT.

The chain links TRBV1 to TRBJ1-1. TRBV1 is a pseudogene segment. The CDR3 runs to 13 residues. CDR3 region: CTSSQGGEPRAFF. CDR3 nucleotide sequence: TGCACCAGCAGCCAAGGGGGAGAGCCCCGCGCTTTCTTT.

This rearrangement joins TRBV7-7 to TRBJ2-1; possibly TRBD2 for D (6 bases). CDR1 is SSHAT, CDR2 FNYEAQ, per germline (reference sequence). The CDR3 has 13 residues. The V gene lost 4 bases and the J gene lost 7 bases, with 11 bases spanning the gap. CDR3 nucleotide sequence: TGTGCCAGCAGCTCTAGCGTGGTGAATGAGCAGTTCTTC. Translating gives CASSSSVVNEQFF. Based on the CDR3 plus reference TRBV7-7 and TRBJ2-1, the full variable domain is GAGVSQSPRYKVTKRGQDVTLRCDPISSHATLYWYQQALGQGPEFLTYFNYEAQPDKSGLPSDRFSAERPEGSISTLTIQRTEQRDSAMYRCASSSSVVNEQFFGPGTRLTVL.

The gene calls are TRBV2 and TRBJ2-1, with a weak D call TRBD2 (5 bases). V was pared by 8 bases and J by 6 bases, with 20 bases between. Germline assignment: CDR1 SNHLY and CDR2 FYNNEI. The CDR3 length is 15 residues. CDR3 coding DNA: TGTGCCAGCGTGCGCGGGCAGGCGTTGATCAATGAGCAGTTCTTC. It yields the protein CASVRGQALINEQFF.

The chain links TRBV5-1 to TRBJ2-2, with 10 bases fitting TRBD2. This CDR3 is built from 18 residues. The junction had 13 bases not matched to a gene; V was cut back by 4 bases and J by 4 bases. Germline CDR1 reads SGHRS; CDR2 reads YFSETQ. DNA for the CDR3: TGCGCCAGCAGCCCCTGGGGGGGGACTAGCGCAACCACCGGGGAGCTGTTTTTT. The encoded protein is CASSPWGGTSATTGELFF.

The V gene is TRBV4-2, the J gene TRBJ2-7; possible D gene TRBD1, 6 bases. Trimming removed 4 bases at V and 6 bases at J, with 13 bases between. Per germline, CDR1 LGHNA and CDR2 YNFKEQ. The CDR3 is 13 amino acids. CDR3 region: CASSRGDRPEQYF. Here the CDR3 DNA reads TGTGCCAGCAGCCGAGGCGACAGGCCCGAGCAGTACTTC.

This clone was seen just once. The chain has TRBV15 and TRBJ2-1; weak D call: TRBD1 (6 bases). Trimming stripped 0 bases from V and 8 bases from J, with 11 bases between. The germline gives CDR1 LNHNV, CDR2 YYDKDF (reference sequence). This CDR3 region has 14 residues. This CDR3 reads CATSREDRWDEQFF. CDR3 bases: TGTGCCACCAGCAGAGAAGACAGGTGGGATGAGCAGTTCTTC.

This clone was seen more than once but under ten times. The chain is built from TRBV3-1 (or the pseudogene TRBV3-2) and TRBJ2-1, with TRBD2 identical over 8 bases. The ends lost 8 bases at V and 0 bases at J; junction bases unmatched: 3. The CDR3 contains 14 residues. CDR1 and CDR2 from the germline V gene are LGHDT and YNNKEL (reference sequence). The CDR3 protein is CASGLAGSYNEQFF. CDR3 bases: TGTGCCAGCGGGCTAGCGGGCTCCTACAATGAGCAGTTCTTC.

This chain uses TRBV4-3 with TRBJ1-2; D is perhaps TRBD1 (5 bases). V was trimmed by 5 bases and J by 6 bases, leaving 19 bases between them. CDR3 length: 15 amino acids. In germline, CDR1 is LGHNA, CDR2 YSLEER. CDR3 amino acids: CASSYQGRGWDGYTF. The CDR3 region has the DNA TGCGCCAGCAGCTACCAAGGGAGGGGATGGGATGGCTACACCTTC.

This clone showed up just once. The rearrangement links TRBV7-9 to TRBJ1-2; no reliable D call. The CDR3 length is 13 residues. V was trimmed by 2 bases and J by 6 bases, leaving 10 bases between them. Germline loops: CDR1 SEHNR, CDR2 FQNEAQ (reference sequence). The CDR3 sequence: CASSLSERDGYTF. CDR3 sequence (DNA): TGTGCCAGCAGCTTATCCGAGAGGGATGGCTACACCTTC. The complete variable domain, with remaining parts taken from reference TRBV7-9 and TRBJ1-2, reads DTGVSQNPRHKITKRGQNVTFRCDPISEHNRLYWYRQTLGQGPEFLTYFQNEAQLEKSRLLSDRFSAERPKGSFSTLEIQRTEQGDSAMYLCASSLSERDGYTFGSGTRLTVV.

The V and J genes are TRBV2 and TRBJ2-1, with 7 bases aligning to TRBD1. Looked up from germline, CDR1 is SNHLY and CDR2 is FYNNEI. V trimming: 6 bases; J trimming: 0 bases; junction bases outside the gene matches: 8. This CDR3 comprises 16 residues. The CDR3 reads CASSRNRGSSYNEQFF. For the CDR3, the DNA is TGTGCCAGCAGCCGAAACAGGGGTAGCTCCTACAATGAGCAGTTCTTC.

The chain recombines TRBV27 with TRBJ2-1; 9 nucleotides align to TRBD1. The V and J ends lost 2 bases and 5 bases, in that order; junction bases with no gene match: 10. This CDR3 spans 17 amino acids. The germline V gene has CDR1 MNHEY and CDR2 SMNVEV (reference sequence). Written as DNA, the CDR3 is TGTGCCAGCAGTTTACCCCGGGACAGGGCGATGAACAATGAGCAGTTCTTC. It is translated as CASSLPRDRAMNNEQFF.

The chain couples TRBV11-2 to TRBJ2-3; 7 bases line up with TRBD1. With 2 bases clipped from V and 4 bases from J, the junction kept 9 bases outside the gene matches. Germline CDR1 reads SGHAT; CDR2 reads FQNNGV. The CDR3 is made up of 16 amino acids. CDR3 sequence: CASSLLGGEKADTQYF. The DNA of the CDR3 is TGTGCCAGCAGCTTACTAGGGGGCGAAAAAGCAGATACGCAGTATTTT.

The chain couples TRBV27 to TRBJ2-4; D remains ambiguous. The CDR3 is 15 amino acids. CDR1 is MNHEY and CDR2 is SMNVEV in the germline V gene (reference sequence). Trimming took 4 bases from V and 0 from J, leaving 10 bases between them. The CDR3 sequence is CASSWALGAKNIQYF. The DNA for the CDR3 is TGTGCCAGCAGTTGGGCACTGGGAGCCAAAAACATTCAGTACTTC.

The chain couples TRBV2 to TRBJ2-2; possible D gene TRBD2, 6 bases. CDR1 and CDR2 (germline): SNHLY, FYNNEI. The CDR3 length is 14 residues. Trimming took 9 bases from V and 2 from J, leaving 13 bases between them. The CDR3 coding sequence is TGTGCCAGTGGGCAGACTAGAAACACCGGGGAGCTGTTTTTT. Translating it yields CASGQTRNTGELFF.

The chain is built from TRBV5-4 and TRBJ2-5; 8 nucleotides match TRBD2. V shed 4 bases, J shed 2 bases, and the junction held 13 bases outside the gene matches. The CDR3 is 17 residues long. Looked up from germline, CDR1 is SGHNT and CDR2 is YYREEE (reference sequence). The DNA of the CDR3 is TGTGCCAGCAGCCCCGGTGGTAGCGGGACCCAACAAGAGACCCAGTACTTC. Its translation: CASSPGGSGTQQETQYF.

The chain links TRBV28 to TRBJ2-7; perhaps TRBD1 as D (5 bases). This CDR3 has 15 amino acids. Per germline, CDR1 MDHEN and CDR2 SYDVKM. Trimming took 2 bases from V and 0 from J, leaving 11 bases between them. The CDR3 loop reads CASSLTGRSSYEQYF. CDR3 DNA sequence: TGTGCCAGCAGTTTAACAGGCAGGAGCTCCTACGAGCAGTACTTC.

V gene TRBV15 combines with J gene TRBJ2-5; tentative D call: TRBD1 (6 bases). V was shortened by 0 bases and J by 2 bases, with 10 bases between the two germline ends. The CDR3 has 15 amino acids. Germline assignment: CDR1 LNHNV and CDR2 YYDKDF (reference sequence). For the CDR3, the DNA is TGTGCCACCAGCAGAGATCCCGGACAGCAAGAGACCCAGTACTTC. It is translated as CATSRDPGQQETQYF. Drawing the rest from reference TRBV15 and TRBJ2-5, the complete variable domain is DAMVIQNPRYQVTQFGKPVTLSCSQTLNHNVMYWYQQKSSQAPKLLFHYYDKDFNNEADTPDNFQSRRPNTSFCFLDIRSPGLGDTAMYLCATSRDPGQQETQYFGPGTRLLVL.

This chain links TRBV14 with TRBJ2-2, with TRBD2 matching 9 bases. Germline CDR1 reads SGHDN; CDR2 reads FVKESK. The CDR3 loop spans 16 amino acids. Trimming at V came to 4 bases and at J to 0 bases, leaving 3 bases not matched to a gene. CDR3 coding DNA: TGTGCCAGCAGCCTAGGACTAGCGTCGAACACCGGGGAGCTGTTTTTT. Its translation is CASSLGLASNTGELFF.

The V gene is TRBV19, the J gene TRBJ1-5; D uncertain. The CDR3 runs 13 residues. V was trimmed by 7 bases and J by 5 bases, leaving 12 bases between them. CDR1 and CDR2 (germline): LNHDA, SQIVND (reference sequence). This chain's CDR3 is CASTFSRDQPQHF. The CDR3 nucleotides read TGTGCCAGTACCTTTTCACGCGATCAGCCCCAGCATTTT.